This TCR beta chain came from a study of STAT3 mutations in large granular lymphocyte leukemia. General study points: After therapy, about 35% of the 18 patients switched clonotypes, all new clones STAT3 wild type. Every T-cell large granular lymphocyte leukemia patient had at least one immunodominant TCR beta clonotype.

Germline CDR1 and CDR2: GTSNPN and SVGIG (reference sequence). The CDR3 sequence is 16 residues long. Trimming removed 2 bases from V and 2 bases from J; junction bases left unmatched: 9. Clones were sequenced by immunoSEQ multiplex PCR, and TCRdb holds only the in-frame ones, with some missing. The sample carries fewer than 3,000 clones, roughly 65% recorded once. This clone was detected a few times. The antigen is undetermined. The source of this sequence is a woman aged 50 to 65 with T-cell large granular lymphocyte leukemia. Some clones in this sample may be carry-over from other donors' samples. The chain uses TRBV30 and TRBJ1-5; 7 bases match TRBD1. The sample was peripheral blood mononuclear cells. The CDR3 sequence: CAWSNRGRGGNQPQHF. CDR3 nucleotides: TGTGCCTGGAGTAACAGGGGTCGGGGGGGCAATCAGCCCCAGCATTTT.